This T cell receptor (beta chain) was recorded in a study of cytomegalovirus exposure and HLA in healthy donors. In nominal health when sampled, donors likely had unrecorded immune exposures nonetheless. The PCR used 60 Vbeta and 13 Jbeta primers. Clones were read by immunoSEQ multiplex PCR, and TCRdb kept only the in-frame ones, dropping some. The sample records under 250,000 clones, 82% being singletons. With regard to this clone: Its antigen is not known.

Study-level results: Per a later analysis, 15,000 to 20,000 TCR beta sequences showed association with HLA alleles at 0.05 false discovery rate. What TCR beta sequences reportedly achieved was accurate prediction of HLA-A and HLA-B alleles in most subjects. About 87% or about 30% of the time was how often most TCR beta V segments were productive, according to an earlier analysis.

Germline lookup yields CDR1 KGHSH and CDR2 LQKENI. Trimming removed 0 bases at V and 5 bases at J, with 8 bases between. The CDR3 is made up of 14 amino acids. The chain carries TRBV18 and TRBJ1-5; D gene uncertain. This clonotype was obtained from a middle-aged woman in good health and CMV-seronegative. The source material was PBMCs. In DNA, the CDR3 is TGTGCCAGCTCACCACCGTTGGCAGATCAGCCCCAGCATTTT. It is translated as CASSPPLADQPQHF.